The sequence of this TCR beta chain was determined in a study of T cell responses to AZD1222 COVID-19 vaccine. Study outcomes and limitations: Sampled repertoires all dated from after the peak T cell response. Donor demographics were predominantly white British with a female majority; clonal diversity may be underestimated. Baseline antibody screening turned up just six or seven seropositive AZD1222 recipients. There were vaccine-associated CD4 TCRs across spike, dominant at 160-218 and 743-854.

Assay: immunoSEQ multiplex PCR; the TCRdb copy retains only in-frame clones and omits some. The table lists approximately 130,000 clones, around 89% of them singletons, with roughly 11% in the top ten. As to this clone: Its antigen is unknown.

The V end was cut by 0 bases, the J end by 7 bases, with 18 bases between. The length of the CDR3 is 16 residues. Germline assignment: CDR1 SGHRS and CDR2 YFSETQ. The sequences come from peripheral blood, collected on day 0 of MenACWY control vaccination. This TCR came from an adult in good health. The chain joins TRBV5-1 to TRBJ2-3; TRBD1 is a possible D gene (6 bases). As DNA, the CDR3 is TGCGCCAGCAGCTTGGAACCCCGGACAGTAGGAAATACGCAGTATTTT. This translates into CASSLEPRTVGNTQYF.